This T cell receptor (beta chain) originates from a study of OX40 agonist ivuxolimab in advanced cancers. Study observations and caveats: Researchers did not establish what antigens the expanded peripheral T cells target. CD8+ T cells were the subset that, on average, had more expanded clones than CD4+. CD4+ and CD8+ T cells in blood underwent clonal expansion by week 6 at 0.1 to 3.0 mg/kg.

About this clone itself: The target antigen is unknown.

Data came from immunoSEQ multiplex PCR; TCRdb stores just in-frame clones and leaves some out. The table has tens of thousands of clones, about 80% seen once; the top ten hold 3.5% to 4.5%. V gave up 5 bases and J gave up 0 bases, with 7 bases separating them. Per the germline V gene, CDR1 is LNHDA and CDR2 is SQIVND (reference sequence). The CDR3 has 13 amino acids. The chain employs TRBV19 and TRBJ1-1, with D uncertain. The sequence came from an adult with an advanced solid tumor such as melanoma, head and neck, liver or kidney cancer. The specimen comprised CD4+ or CD8+ T cells sorted from blood, sampled in a trial of the OX40 agonist ivuxolimab. CDR3 protein: CASSWDMNTEAFF. CDR3 DNA sequence: TGTGCCAGTAGTTGGGATATGAACACTGAAGCTTTCTTT. Drawing the rest from reference TRBV19 and TRBJ1-1, the complete variable domain is DGGITQSPKYLFRKEGQNVTLSCEQNLNHDAMYWYRQDPGQGLRLIYYSQIVNDFQKGDIAEGYSVSREKKESFPLTVTSAQKNPTAFYLCASSWDMNTEAFFGQGTRLTVV.